A single sample is the source of the 29 T cell receptor beta chains below, sequenced in a study of T-cell reconstitution after alpha-beta-depleted transplantation in children. Using unique molecular identifiers, the investigators prepared the TCRbeta library. TCRdb passed the PCR reads through MiXCR, listing each CDR3 protein once. The sample lists around 680,000 distinct CDR3 sequences; 16% were seen once. This material consisted of PBMCs from the stem cell graft donor, taken from the stem cell graft. The receptor source for this set is a human donor who donated a stem cell graft to a child with acute myeloid leukemia.

This clonotype was found many times. This CDR3 reads CASSLKRLAGTDTQYF. The CDR3 nucleotides are TGTGCCAGCAGCTTAAAACGGCTAGCGGGGACAGATACGCAGTATTTT. The rearrangement joins TRBV7-2 to TRBJ2-3, with 9 bases lining up with TRBD2. CDR1 and CDR2 (germline): SGHTA, FQGNSA. The CDR3 runs 16 residues. V was pared by 2 bases and J by 3 bases, with 6 bases of the junction left unmatched.

This clonotype was seen more than once but under ten times. J is TRBJ1-2 and V is TRBV7-2; D unresolved. Trimming took off 2 bases at V and 1 base at J, with 14 bases between the two ends. Germline CDR1 reads SGHTA; CDR2 reads FQGNSA. The CDR3 runs 16 residues. This CDR3 reads CASSLLPEEFNYGYTF. The CDR3 DNA follows: TGTGCCAGCAGCTTACTCCCGGAGGAATTTAACTATGGCTACACCTTC.

This clonotype was picked up a small number of times. V and J are TRBV7-2 and TRBJ1-5; 9 bases match TRBD1. The germline V gene encodes CDR1 SGHTA and CDR2 FQGNSA. Trimming at V came to 5 bases and at J to 6 bases, leaving 5 bases not matched to a gene. This CDR3 spans 14 amino acids. The chain's CDR3 is CASSVTGGPQPQHF. In DNA form, the CDR3 reads TGTGCCAGCAGCGTTACAGGGGGCCCTCAGCCCCAGCATTTT.

The table lists this clonotype with a few counts. The chain has TRBV20-1 and TRBJ1-5; D is unclear. V shed 7 bases and J shed 0 bases, with 7 bases lying between them. Germline V CDR1 and CDR2: DFQATT, SNEGSKA (reference sequence). The CDR3 is 12 amino acids. The chain's CDR3 is CSVLDSNQPQHF. Written as DNA, the CDR3 is TGCAGTGTTCTGGATAGCAATCAGCCCCAGCATTTT.

This clonotype was recorded at least ten times. The genes are TRBV20-1 and TRBJ2-5; D possibly uses TRBD1 or TRBD2 (7 bases each). The CDR3 sequence is 13 residues long. Trimming took off 6 bases at V and 4 bases at J, with 15 bases between the two ends. The V gene's germline CDR1 is DFQATT and CDR2 SNEGSKA (reference sequence). CDR3 sequence: CSASRGGRETQYF. As DNA, the CDR3 is TGCAGTGCCAGCAGGGGGGGACGAGAGACCCAGTACTTC.

This clonotype was detected ten times or more. The V gene is TRBV29-1, the J gene TRBJ2-1; 9 nucleotides line up with TRBD1. Losses at the gene ends were 4 bases for V and 4 bases for J; bases not matched to a gene: 5. This CDR3 region has 14 residues. CDR1 is SQVTM, CDR2 ANQGSEA, per germline. The CDR3 DNA reads TGCAGCGTTGGAAGGACAGGGGCTTACAATGAGCAGTTCTTC. Translating it yields CSVGRTGAYNEQFF.

About this clonotype itself: A read error may be the cause here, since a much bigger clone is one base away. In DNA, the CDR3 is TGCTGTGCTAGGCACTGGACAGGGGGCAGCACAGATACGCAGTATTTT. Amino acid sequence: CCARHWTGGSTDTQYF. The chain joins TRBV20-1 to TRBJ2-3, with 11 bases fitting TRBD1. The CDR3 sequence is 16 residues long. Germline V gene data show CDR1 as DFQATT and CDR2 as SNEGSKA (reference sequence).

A remark on this clonotype: Germline and junction disagree at one end, which may indicate a read error. The chain recombines TRBV7-3 with TRBJ2-1, with 9 bases lining up with TRBD1. Germline V gene sequence: CDR1 SGHTA, CDR2 FQGTGA. This CDR3 is built from 15 residues. The DNA of the CDR3 is TGTGCCAGCAGCTTAGGACAGGGGTCCTACGATGAGCAGTTCTTC. Translating it yields CASSLGQGSYDEQFF. The full variable domain, completed using reference TRBV7-3 and TRBJ2-1, is GAGVSQTPSNKVTEKGKYVELRCDPISGHTALYWYRQSLGQGPEFLIYFQGTGAADDSGLPNDRFFAVRPEGSVSTLKIQRTERGDSAVYLCASSLGQGSYDEQFFGPGTRLTVL.

This clonotype was picked up a small number of times. The chain couples TRBV20-1 to TRBJ2-3; 10 bases match TRBD2. The length of the CDR3 is 14 residues. The germline V gene has CDR1 DFQATT and CDR2 SNEGSKA (reference sequence). V lost 3 bases to trimming and J lost 3 bases; unmatched junction nucleotides: 3. In DNA, the CDR3 is TGCAGTGCTAGCGAGCGGGGGGGTACAGATACGCAGTATTTT. Translation gives CSASERGGTDTQYF.

This clonotype was observed a few times. The rearrangement joins TRBV28 to TRBJ2-3, with 14 positions matching TRBD2. This CDR3 is built from 19 residues. Germline-derived CDR1 and CDR2 are MDHEN and SYDVKM. Trimming removed 5 bases from V and 4 bases from J; junction bases left unmatched: 14. The CDR3 loop reads CASSTISAWTSGGSDTQYF. The CDR3 DNA is TGTGCCAGCAGTACAATATCCGCATGGACTAGCGGGGGGTCAGATACGCAGTATTTT.

This chain joins TRBV7-6 and TRBJ2-1; TRBD2 agrees at 7 bases. CDR3 length: 15 amino acids. Unmatched junction bases numbered 6, after V lost 5 bases and J lost 2 bases. Germline CDR1 reads SGHVS; CDR2 reads FNYEAQ. In nucleotides, the CDR3 is TGTGCCAGCAGCCCCGGGAGCGGGGCCTACAATGAGCAGTTCTTC. The encoded protein is CASSPGSGAYNEQFF.

Ten or more counts support this clonotype. CDR3 region: CASSFAGLADTQYF. CDR3 in DNA: TGTGCCAGCAGCTTCGCGGGGCTGGCAGATACGCAGTATTTT. This rearrangement joins TRBV7-2 to TRBJ2-3; D is perhaps TRBD2 (6 bases). There are 14 residues in the CDR3. Trimming took off 3 bases at V and 4 bases at J, with 11 bases between the two ends. CDR1 and CDR2 from the germline V gene are SGHTA and FQGNSA. Full variable domain (rest looked up from reference TRBV7-2 and TRBJ2-3): GAGVSQSPSNKVTEKGKDVELRCDPISGHTALYWYRQSLGQGLEFLIYFQGNSAPDKSGLPSDRFSAERTGGSVSTLTIQRTQQEDSAVYLCASSFAGLADTQYFGPGTRLTVL.

This clonotype was recorded at least ten times. The V call is TRBV20-1, the J call TRBJ1-5, with 7 bases aligning to TRBD1. CDR3 length: 15 amino acids. J gave up 5 bases and V 5 bases, and 12 bases lay outside the gene matches. Germline CDR1 is DFQATT and CDR2 is SNEGSKA (reference sequence). The CDR3 DNA is TGCAGTGCTTCTACAGGGGACGGCGGCTATCAGCCCCAGCATTTT. Its translation: CSASTGDGGYQPQHF.

This clonotype was observed a few times. The chain joins TRBV7-9 to TRBJ1-1; a possible D gene is TRBD1 (6 bases). V lost 4 bases to trimming and J lost 5 bases, with 17 bases between them. The CDR3 loop spans 15 amino acids. Germline CDR1 reads SEHNR; CDR2 reads FQNEAQ (reference sequence). This CDR3 is CASSSDQGPQTEAFF. The CDR3 coding sequence is TGTGCCAGCAGCTCGGACCAGGGGCCCCAGACTGAAGCTTTCTTT.

In this sample, this clonotype turned up a few times. The chain links TRBV12-3 or TRBV12-4 to TRBJ1-2; D might be TRBD1 (5 bases). V lost 5 bases, J lost 7 bases, and 20 bases lay in between. The CDR3 spans 15 residues. The CDR3 nucleotides read TGTGCCAGCAGTCCCTCAGGGAGGGGCGGGGGTGGCTACACCTTC. Translating gives CASSPSGRGGGGYTF.

The J gene is TRBJ2-3, the V gene TRBV4-1; TRBD2 aligns across 9 bases. Unmatched junction bases numbered 9, after V lost 3 bases and J lost 5 bases. The germline V gene has CDR1 MGHRA and CDR2 YSYEKL. This CDR3 region has 16 residues. The CDR3 DNA sequence: TGCGCCAGCAGCCATAAGGGCGGGGGGGCCCTAGATACGCAGTATTTT. Residues: CASSHKGGGALDTQYF.

This clonotype occurred once. A clone one base away is much larger, so this may be a read error. The chain joins TRBV4-3 to TRBJ2-7; D assignment may be TRBD1 or TRBD2 (5 bases each). The germline V gene encodes CDR1 LGHNA and CDR2 YSLEER. This CDR3 has 13 residues. V shed 8 bases and J shed 3 bases, with 14 bases lying between them. CDR3 DNA: TGCGCCAGCGGCCCGGGACGGAACTACGAGCAGTACTTC. Its protein is CASGPGRNYEQYF.

This chain links TRBV18 with TRBJ2-2, with 7 bases identical to TRBD1. Germline loops: CDR1 KGHSH, CDR2 LQKENI. This CDR3 comprises 15 residues. The trim removed 3 bases at V and 3 bases at J, leaving 4 bases unmatched. The CDR3, as DNA: TGTGCCAGCTCACCTCGAGGGGGCGACACCGGGGAGCTGTTTTTT. Translating it yields CASSPRGGDTGELFF. Together with reference TRBV18 and TRBJ2-2, the CDR3 gives the full variable domain: NAGVMQNPRHLVRRRGQEARLRCSPMKGHSHVYWYRQLPEEGLKFMVYLQKENIIDESGMPKERFSAEFPKEGPSILRIQQVVRGDSAAYFCASSPRGGDTGELFFGEGSRLTVL.

This rearrangement joins TRBV7-2 to TRBJ2-7; 10 bases agree with TRBD2. Per germline, CDR1 SGHTA and CDR2 FQGNSA. After removal of 5 bases from V and 3 bases from J, the junction contained 7 bases not matched to a gene. The CDR3 spans 15 residues. The chain's CDR3 is CASSRRTSGLYEQYF. CDR3 bases: TGTGCCAGCAGCCGCCGGACTAGCGGCCTCTACGAGCAGTACTTC.

This clonotype was detected ten times or more. The CDR3 region is CASSMTSGGAETQYF. Written as DNA, the CDR3 is TGTGCCAGCAGTATGACTAGCGGGGGGGCGGAGACCCAGTACTTC. The chain links TRBV12-3 or TRBV12-4 to TRBJ2-5, with TRBD2 identical over 14 bases. The CDR3 has 15 residues. V shed 5 bases and J 5 bases; nucleotides not matched to a gene: 4.

This clonotype was detected many times. The chain couples TRBV29-1 to TRBJ2-1, with a possible D match to TRBD2 (5 bases). CDR3 size: 16 residues. Trimming took off 5 bases at V and 4 bases at J, with 21 bases between the two ends. Per germline, CDR1 SQVTM and CDR2 ANQGSEA. The CDR3 here is CSVIPFQASGYNEQFF. The CDR3 coding sequence is TGCAGCGTTATCCCCTTCCAGGCCTCGGGGTACAATGAGCAGTTCTTC.

This clonotype was detected many times. The rearrangement joins TRBV20-1 to TRBJ1-5; 8 nucleotides align to TRBD1. Germline V gene sequence: CDR1 DFQATT, CDR2 SNEGSKA (reference sequence). J gave up 7 bases and V 1 base, and 3 bases lay outside the gene matches. The CDR3 contains 13 residues. CDR3: CSARGDRWQPQHF. CDR3 DNA sequence: TGCAGTGCTAGAGGGGACAGGTGGCAGCCCCAGCATTTT.

Regarding this clonotype: Given a much more abundant clone one base away, this may be a read error. The chain is built from TRBV7-2 and TRBJ1-5; D is uncertain. Germline lookup yields CDR1 SGHTA and CDR2 FQGNSA. This CDR3 has 14 amino acids. The CDR3 here is CGSSLRLAAQPQHF. In DNA, the CDR3 is TGTGGCAGCAGCTTAAGACTGGCGGCCCAGCCCCAGCATTTT.

The chain links TRBV28 to TRBJ2-1; D gene ambiguous. Between the trimmed V and J ends, which lost 4 bases and 6 bases, there was a span of 10 bases. Germline loops: CDR1 MDHEN, CDR2 SYDVKM. This CDR3 comprises 13 residues. CDR3 nucleotide sequence: TGTGCCAGCAGTTGGTTGCCAGCCAATGAGCAGTTCTTC. This encodes CASSWLPANEQFF.

In regard to this clonotype: A clone one base away is much larger, so this may be a read error. J is TRBJ1-1 and V is TRBV20-1, with no clear D. Deletions cut 3 bases from V and 0 bases from J, with 14 bases between. Germline CDR1 DFQATT, CDR2 SNEGSKA (reference sequence). There are 15 residues in the CDR3. CDR3 nucleotides: TGCAGTGCTAGCCCCCTGGGCCCTATGAACACTGAAGCTTTCTTT. Its protein product is CSASPLGPMNTEAFF.

This clonotype was seen a few times. The rearrangement uses TRBV21-1 and TRBJ1-5. TRBV21-1 has pseudogene status. This CDR3 region has 17 residues. For the CDR3, the DNA is TGTGCCAGCACTCCCTGCGGGACTCAATATAGCAATCAGCCCCAGCATTTT. Its protein product is CASTPCGTQYSNQPQHF.

On this clonotype: A much larger clone differs from this one at a single base, so this may be a read error. The chain joins TRBV7-2 to TRBJ2-3, with TRBD2 identical over 12 bases. This CDR3 has 16 amino acids. The germline CDR1 and CDR2 sequences are SGHTA and FQGNSA. The DNA for the CDR3 is TGTGCCGGCAGCTCCATTACTAGCGGGGGGCGGGACACGCAGTATTTT. It yields the protein CAGSSITSGGRDTQYF.

In its sample, this clonotype was seen a few times. The V gene is TRBV6-5, the J gene TRBJ2-1; 7 nucleotides line up with TRBD1. The CDR3 loop spans 15 amino acids. The ends lost 0 bases at V and 7 bases at J; junction bases unmatched: 6. The germline CDR1 and CDR2 sequences are MNHEY and SVGAGI. The chain's CDR3 is CASSYSTHRGNEQFF. CDR3 nucleotides: TGTGCCAGCAGTTACTCGACTCACAGGGGAAATGAGCAGTTCTTC.

This clonotype appeared many times. V usage is TRBV12-3 or TRBV12-4 and J usage is TRBJ1-1; 9 nucleotides line up with TRBD1. The CDR3 spans 15 residues. Trimming removed 8 bases from V and 2 bases from J; junction bases left unmatched: 9. CDR3 residues: CASGGTGRINTEAFF. CDR3 coding DNA: TGTGCCAGCGGGGGGACAGGGCGGATTAACACTGAAGCTTTCTTT.